A single TCR beta chain is shown here with its context. As yet, its antigen is unknown. cDNA synthesis used the whole RNA isolate, giving expressed TCRB sequences. The repertoire was sequenced with immunoSEQ multiplex PCR; TCRdb's copy has only in-frame clones and lacks some. Seen here are more than 95,000 clones, around a sixth observed once, and the top ten hold roughly 2.6%. The data were obtained in a study of beta chain features in type 1 diabetes. Study information: Patients did not differ from healthy donors in age, gender or cell yield. Broader study findings: Shorter TCRB CDR3s, moderately but significantly so, were found in Type 1 diabetes patients in all four CD4+ subsets. VDJ junctions from type 1 diabetes patients carried fewer insertions and larger deletions.

Via the markers CD45RO/CCR7/CD25/CD127/CD95/CD27, stem cell-like memory, regulatory, central memory and naive CD4+ cells were sorted. Sequencing used central memory CD4+ T cells from blood. The receptor comes from a man aged 18 to 29 with type 1 diabetes.

This CDR3 reads CASSLEGQGAGNIQYF. As DNA, the CDR3 is TGCGCCAGCAGCTTGGAGGGACAGGGGGCCGGAAACATTCAGTACTTC. The genes are TRBV5-1 and TRBJ2-4; 12 bases match TRBD1. Germline V CDR1 and CDR2: SGHRS, YFSETQ. Trimming cost V 0 bases and J 6 bases; bases outside gene matches: 4. The CDR3 length is 16 residues.